Below are 6 T cell receptor beta chains sequenced from a single sample in a study of molecular identifiers for immune sequencing clone quantification. Each CDR3 protein gets one entry after TCRdb re-called the PCR reads with MiXCR. The sample contains nearly 650,000 distinct CDR3 sequences, around 25% of which appear only once. Input material: naive CD8+ T cells from blood, with Jurkat cell RNA spiked in. This sample's subset: FACS-sorted CD8+CD4-CCR7+CD45RA+ naive T cells. The source is a human donor in good health. Some libraries in this study had Jurkat cell RNA spiked in.

The sample holds many counts of this clonotype. The chain carries TRBV9 and TRBJ2-2, with TRBD1 as a possible D gene (6 bases). Germline V gene sequence: CDR1 SGDLS, CDR2 YYNGEE. The length of the CDR3 is 17 residues. Between the trimmed V and J ends, which lost 0 bases and 4 bases, there was a span of 16 bases. CDR3 DNA sequence: TGTGCCAGCAGCGTAGCTTTCCCTGGACAGCTCACCGGGGAGCTGTTTTTT. Protein: CASSVAFPGQLTGELFF.

J is TRBJ2-3 and V is TRBV6-2 or TRBV6-3; 13 bases fit TRBD2. The junction had 9 bases not matched to a gene; V was cut back by 2 bases and J by 4 bases. This CDR3 has 18 residues. In germline, CDR1 is MNHEY, CDR2 SVGEGT. The chain's CDR3 is CASSYLWTSGGLPDTQYF. The CDR3 bases are TGTGCCAGCAGTTACCTGTGGACTAGCGGGGGTCTCCCAGATACGCAGTATTTT.

V and J are TRBV7-9 and TRBJ2-5; D gene uncertain. This CDR3 is built from 10 residues. Trimming took 3 bases from V and 8 from J, leaving 4 bases between them. Germline V lookup: CDR1 SEHNR, CDR2 FQNEAQ (reference sequence). This CDR3 is CASSFDTQYF. DNA of the CDR3: TGTGCCAGCAGCTTCGATACCCAGTACTTC.

This clonotype was recorded at least ten times. The genes are TRBV2 and TRBJ1-1; D may be TRBD1 (6 bases). This CDR3 has 13 amino acids. Germline CDR1 reads SNHLY; CDR2 reads FYNNEI. Trimming stripped 6 bases from V and 3 bases from J, with 11 bases between. In DNA, the CDR3 is TGTGCCAGCAGGCCACAGGGATACACTGAAGCTTTCTTT. Protein sequence: CASRPQGYTEAFF.

With regard to this clonotype: A single base separates this from a much larger clone, so it may be a read error. This chain joins TRBV6-2 or TRBV6-3 and TRBJ2-7; 8 bases line up with TRBD1. The CDR3 is made up of 18 amino acids. Germline V lookup: CDR1 MNHEY, CDR2 SVGEGT. The CDR3 reads CASSYSSVTGDQAYAQYF. The CDR3 DNA reads TGTGCCAGCAGTTACTCGAGTGTGACAGGGGATCAAGCCTACGCGCAGTACTTC.

In this sample, this clonotype turned up a few times. The V gene is TRBV5-5, the J gene TRBJ2-1; D gene uncertain. V lost 0 bases to trimming and J lost 3 bases, with 16 bases between them. The CDR3 has 17 residues. CDR1 and CDR2 (germline): SGHKS, YYEKEE (reference sequence). The CDR3: CASSLGPLAPNYNEQFF. The DNA for the CDR3 is TGTGCCAGCAGCTTGGGGCCTCTTGCACCGAACTACAATGAGCAGTTCTTC. Full variable domain (rest looked up from reference TRBV5-5 and TRBJ2-1): DAGVTQSPTHLIKTRGQQVTLRCSPISGHKSVSWYQQVLGQGPQFIFQYYEKEERGRGNFPDRFSARQFPNYSSELNVNALLLGDSALYLCASSLGPLAPNYNEQFFGPGTRLTVL.